The rows below give T cell receptor beta chains drawn from one sample of a study of T-cell reconstitution after alpha-beta-depleted transplantation in children. TCRdb fed the PCR reads into MiXCR, producing one record per CDR3 protein. There are almost 400,000 distinct CDR3 sequences in the sample; 20% occur only once, and 3.5% to 4% lies in the top ten. The sample in question was PBMCs from the stem cell graft donor, obtained from the stem cell graft. The receptors here all came from a human donor who donated a stem cell graft to a child with acute myeloid leukemia. The CDR3 runs from the conserved cysteine through the conserved F or W. The D gene is left open where the match is weak. Part of the rows lack a size; the others show once, few, many or a class for expanded clones.

V gene	D gene	J gene	clone size	CDR3 protein	CDR3 DNA
TRBV20-1	TRBD2	TRBJ2-7	few	CSARIGGGGDYEQYF	TGCAGTGCTAGAATTGGTGGCGGGGGGGACTACGAGCAGTACTTC
TRBV29-1	TRBD2	TRBJ2-3	few	CSANKVAGNTDTQYF	TGCAGCGCTAACAAGGTAGCGGGAAACACAGATACGCAGTATTTT
TRBV29-1	-	TRBJ2-5	many	CSVDRMEETQYF	TGCAGCGTCGACAGAATGGAAGAGACCCAGTACTTC
TRBV5-1	TRBD2	TRBJ2-3	few	CASSLEGRGADTQYF	TGCGCCAGCAGCTTGGAAGGCCGGGGGGCAGATACGCAGTATTTT
TRBV9	TRBD2	TRBJ2-1	few	CASSVGLAGSHEQFF	TGTGCCAGCAGCGTAGGACTAGCGGGAAGTCATGAGCAGTTCTTC
TRBV6-1	TRBD1	TRBJ2-5	-	CASSRDRVGAMETQYF	TGTGCCAGCAGCCGGGACAGGGTGGGCGCAATGGAGACCCAGTACTTC
TRBV5-5	-	TRBJ2-1	few	CASSANVGRLYNEQFF	TGTGCCAGCAGCGCTAACGTAGGGAGACTCTACAATGAGCAGTTCTTC
TRBV12-3/TRBV12-4	-	TRBJ1-1	few	CASSFLEGNTEAFF	TGTGCCAGCAGTTTTCTAGAGGGGAACACTGAAGCTTTCTTT
TRBV5-1	TRBD1	TRBJ1-6	many	CASSLKGQGGSPLHF	TGCGCCAGCAGCTTGAAGGGACAGGGCGGGTCACCCCTCCACTTT
TRBV28	TRBD1	TRBJ2-5	-	CASKLGQGETQYF	TGTGCCAGCAAACTAGGACAGGGGGAGACCCAGTACTTC
TRBV6-1	-	TRBJ2-1	few	CASSPEGGGYNEQFF	TGTGCCAGCAGTCCAGAGGGGGGAGGCTACAATGAGCAGTTCTTC
TRBV5-1	-	TRBJ1-1	few	CASSLDGRDTEAFF	TGCGCCAGCAGCTTGGATGGGAGGGACACTGAAGCTTTCTTT
TRBV3-1	-	TRBJ2-3	-	CASSQEQGDTQYF	TGTGCCAGCAGCCAGGAACAGGGAGATACGCAGTATTTT
TRBV9	TRBD2	TRBJ2-3	-	CASSPTGLAGGTDTQYF	TGTGCCAGCAGCCCCACAGGTCTAGCGGGTGGCACAGATACGCAGTATTTT